The rows below give T cell receptor beta chains drawn from one sample of a study of cytomegalovirus exposure and HLA in healthy donors. Libraries were prepared by immunoSEQ multiplex PCR; TCRdb keeps only in-frame clonotypes and omits some of them. The table records more than 140,000 clones, about 77% of them present only once. Sample: PBMCs. Receptors were obtained from a female donor in good health and CMV-seronegative. CDR3s leave out the opening cysteine and the closing phenylalanine or tryptophan.

j_call v_call cdr3_aa
TRBJ1-2 TRBV29-1 SVEDRTGVKGYT
TRBJ2-7 TRBV5-1 ASSPGTGAEQY
TRBJ2-1 TRBV4-1 ASSLTGTENEQF
TRBJ1-1 TRBV27 ASSLLERDTEAF
TRBJ1-5 TRBV6-1 ASSPGTGGNQPQH
TRBJ2-2 TRBV5-4 ASSLVNGAGTGELF
TRBJ2-3 TRBV10-3 AIIGGGHTQY
TRBJ1-4 TRBV6-5 ASRGPTGRLF
TRBJ1-4 TRBV9 ASSVRAQGQTNEKLF
TRBJ1-2 TRBV6-5 ASRGGQGYGYT
TRBJ1-2 TRBV15 ATSRDLTAPYGYT
TRBJ1-5 TRBV28 ASSLSRGGNQPQH
TRBJ2-7 TRBV6-5 ASRGTGSYEQY
TRBJ2-7 TRBV7-9 ASSPQRGGLLAGEQY
TRBJ1-2 TRBV25-1 ASRHTGQAYGYT
TRBJ1-1 TRBV2 ARRTREAQNTEAF